The 15 T cell receptor beta chains reported below all come from one sample, sequenced in a study of metastatic and nonmetastatic thyroid tumors. Nobody among the patients had been given any treatment before thyroid surgery. Using MiXCR, TCRdb re-called clones from the PCR reads. The sample has roughly 36,000 clones; about 25% are singletons. Sequenced sample: blood. The receptors here all came from a female donor with papillary thyroid cancer or a benign thyroid nodule (not recorded which). Some clones in this sample may be carry-over from other donors' samples.

This clone came up a few times. A junction end diverges from the germline sequence, so it may reflect a read error. The chain uses TRBV5-1 and TRBJ1-6, with D tentatively TRBD1 (5 bases). The germline CDR1 and CDR2 sequences are SGHRS and YFSETQ. The CDR3 length is 18 residues. The CDR3 bases are TGCGTCAGCAGCTTGCAAGTCAGGGCAGGGTCCTATAATTCACCCCTCCACTTT. Its protein product is CVSSLQVRAGSYNSPLHF.

This clone came up many times. CDR3 in DNA: TGTGCCAGCAGTTCCGCACTAGCTTCCTCCGAGACCCAGTACTTC. It specifies CASSSALASSETQYF. The chain carries TRBV28 and TRBJ2-5; weak D call: TRBD2 (6 bases). From germline, CDR1 is MDHEN and CDR2 SYDVKM. Trimming removed 4 bases from V and 5 bases from J, with 17 bases in between. The CDR3 is 15 residues long. Drawing the rest from reference TRBV28 and TRBJ2-5, the complete variable domain is DVKVTQSSRYLVKRTGEKVFLECVQDMDHENMFWYRQDPGLGLRLIYFSYDVKMKEKGDIPEGYSVSREKKERFSLILESASTNQTSMYLCASSSALASSETQYFGPGTRLLVL.

This clone occurred many times. The chain combines TRBV5-1 with TRBJ1-4; TRBD1 matches 7 bases. There are 16 residues in the CDR3. Germline CDR1 SGHRS, CDR2 YFSETQ. With V trimmed by 0 bases and J by 11 bases, 13 bases remained unmatched. The CDR3 DNA reads as TGCGCCAGCAGCTTGGCAAGGGGGCCAACTGGAGGGAAACTGTTTTTT. Translated, it gives CASSLARGPTGGKLFF.

The chain is built from TRBV30 and TRBJ2-7, with D unclear. The V end lost 4 bases, the J end lost 5 bases, and 18 bases lay between the germline ends. This CDR3 is built from 14 residues. The germline V gene encodes CDR1 GTSNPN and CDR2 SVGIG (reference sequence). The CDR3 bases are TGTGCCTGGACCCCGAAGGGCCCCGTCCACGAGCAGTACTTC. Protein sequence: CAWTPKGPVHEQYF. The full variable domain, with the rest looked up from reference TRBV30 and TRBJ2-7, is SQTIHQWPATLVQPVGSPLSLECTVEGTSNPNLYWYRQAAGRGLQLLFYSVGIGQISSEVPQNLSASRPQDRQFILSSKKLLLSDSGFYLCAWTPKGPVHEQYFGPGTRLTVT.

By share, this clone counts as medium-sized. V and J are TRBV5-1 and TRBJ2-7; 8 bases are shared with TRBD1. This CDR3 contains 14 residues. The J segment lost 5 bases and the V segment lost 4 bases, leaving 8 bases of the junction unmatched. From germline, CDR1 is SGHRS and CDR2 YFSETQ. The CDR3 bases are TGCGCCAGCAGCCCAGGACAGGGAACCAACGAGCAGTACTTC. Translation gives CASSPGQGTNEQYF.

To note about this clone: The junction departs from the called germline gene at one end, perhaps through a read error. The chain carries TRBV19 and TRBJ1-2; TRBD1 matches at 8 bases. Germline V lookup: CDR1 LNHDA, CDR2 SQIVND (reference sequence). The CDR3 contains 11 residues. The DNA for the CDR3 is TGTGCCGGTAGGGACAGGTACGGCTACACCTTC. Translating it yields CAGRDRYGYTF.

This clone was seen only a few times. The chain combines TRBV6-1 with TRBJ2-7; the D gene could be TRBD1 or TRBD2 (5 bases each). The CDR3 totals 13 residues. CDR1 and CDR2 from the germline V gene are MNHNS and SASEGT. V lost 4 bases and J 4 bases, leaving 11 bases between the germline ends. CDR3 DNA: TGTGCCAGCAGTGCAGGGACCATATACGAGCAGTACTTC. Translation: CASSAGTIYEQYF.

This clone was seen at least ten times. This chain connects TRBV12-3 or TRBV12-4 to TRBJ2-5; 8 nucleotides line up with TRBD1. The V segment lost 5 bases and the J segment 5 bases; nucleotides outside the gene matches: 10. The CDR3 is 15 residues long. The CDR3 nucleotides are TGTGCCAGCAGTCCCCGCAGGACAGGGCGGGAGACCCAGTACTTC. It is translated as CASSPRRTGRETQYF.

This CDR3 is CASSVVGGQGGTGELFF. As DNA, the CDR3 is TGTGCCAGCAGCGTAGTGGGGGGGCAGGGCGGCACCGGGGAGCTGTTTTTT. This chain links TRBV9 with TRBJ2-2, with D tentatively TRBD2 (7 bases). CDR3 length equals 17 residues. V was shortened by 0 bases and J by 4 bases, with 16 bases between the two germline ends. Per germline, CDR1 SGDLS and CDR2 YYNGEE.

The V call is TRBV6-4, the J call TRBJ2-7, with D perhaps being TRBD1 or TRBD2 (6 bases each). Trimming removed 7 bases from V and 5 bases from J, with 21 bases in between. Germline CDR1 reads MRHNA; CDR2 reads SNTAGT. The CDR3 loop spans 15 amino acids. CDR3 sequence: CASTPTGAVVHEQYF. CDR3 bases: TGTGCCAGCACCCCCACGGGGGCAGTGGTACACGAGCAGTACTTC.

V gene TRBV30 combines with J gene TRBJ2-3; D may be TRBD2 (5 bases). CDR1 is GTSNPN and CDR2 is SVGIG in the germline V gene (reference sequence). This CDR3 is built from 11 residues. With 2 bases removed from V and 9 bases from J, the gap between germline ends came to 9 bases. The CDR3 DNA reads as TGTGCCTGGAGTCGCGGGTTAACGCAGTATTTT. It encodes CAWSRGLTQYF.

The V call is TRBV4-3, the J call TRBJ2-7, with D unresolved. CDR3 length: 15 residues. Germline loops: CDR1 LGHNA, CDR2 YSLEER. V was trimmed by 1 base and J by 5 bases, leaving 15 bases between them. CDR3 nucleotide sequence: TGCGCCAGCAGCCAAGGCCCTAGATTTCGGAACGAGCAGTACTTC. It encodes CASSQGPRFRNEQYF.

This clone was counted a few times. V and J are TRBV12-3 or TRBV12-4 and TRBJ2-1; D gene uncertain. V lost 7 bases, J lost 4 bases, and 17 bases lay in between. The CDR3 is made up of 15 amino acids. The CDR3 DNA sequence: TGTGCCAGCACCGCCGTTCCTCCTACGTACAATGAGCAGTTCTTC. This translates into CASTAVPPTYNEQFF.

As for this clone: A much larger clone lies a single base off, so this may be a read error. The sample has other DNA sequences that encode this CDR3 too. The V call is TRBV19, the J call TRBJ1-1; tentative D call: TRBD1 (6 bases). V was cut by 5 bases and J by 2 bases, with 15 bases left in between. In germline, CDR1 is LNHDA, CDR2 SQIVND (reference sequence). This CDR3 is built from 15 residues. The CDR3: CASSPRLDRNTEAFF. The CDR3 DNA is TGTGCCAGTAGTCCTCGTCTGGACAGAAACACTGAAGCTTTCTTT.

V usage is TRBV11-2 and J usage is TRBJ1-1; D is unclear. Per the germline V gene, CDR1 is SGHAT and CDR2 is FQNNGV. V was shortened by 6 bases and J by 5 bases, with 7 bases between the two germline ends. This CDR3 comprises 11 residues. CDR3 in amino acids: CASREYTEAFF. CDR3 in DNA: TGTGCCAGCAGGGAGTATACTGAAGCTTTCTTT.